These 2 T cell receptor beta chains originate from one sample sequenced in a study of T cell repertoires in cytomegalovirus infection. Each CDR3 protein is one row after TCRdb ran MiXCR on the reads. The sample lists approximately 190,000 distinct CDR3 sequences; roughly 9.8% were seen once. Sequenced: PBMCs. The receptors stem from a human donor in good health (CMV status not recorded). Some clones in this sample may be carry-over from other donors' samples.

Ten or more counts support this clonotype. The V call is TRBV20-1, the J call TRBJ1-5; D is perhaps TRBD1 (5 bases). Germline lookup yields CDR1 DFQATT and CDR2 SNEGSKA (reference sequence). V shed 0 bases and J shed 3 bases, with 15 bases lying between them. This CDR3 has 16 amino acids. CDR3 loop: CSARDQGAVNNQPQHF. CDR3 in DNA: TGCAGTGCTAGAGATCAAGGGGCAGTTAACAATCAGCCCCAGCATTTT.

This clonotype was seen a few times. The rearrangement joins TRBV5-1 to TRBJ2-3, with D perhaps matching TRBD1 or TRBD2 (5 bases each). Germline V gene sequence: CDR1 SGHRS, CDR2 YFSETQ. V gave up 3 bases and J gave up 3 bases, with 14 bases separating them. CDR3 size: 15 residues. The CDR3 spells CASSSGTIGTDTQYF. The CDR3 DNA reads TGCGCCAGCAGCTCGGGGACCATTGGAACAGATACGCAGTATTTT.